The sequence of this T cell receptor (beta chain) was determined in a study of cytotoxic CD8 clonotypes in ibrutinib-treated CLL. V dropped 6 bases and J dropped 7; count of bases not matched to a gene: 8. Germline CDR1 and CDR2: SQVTM and ANQGSEA. The CDR3 extends over 12 amino acids. Profiled with immunoSEQ multiplex PCR; TCRdb holds only in-frame clones, not every one. The sample consists of tens of thousands of clones, 55% to 65% of them appearing once. This receptor was identified in a human donor with chronic lymphocytic leukemia. The specimen was PBMCs, collected after 24 months of ibrutinib treatment. The genes are TRBV29-1 and TRBJ1-2; 7 bases fit TRBD1. The CDR3, as DNA: TGCAGCGTCGTAGACAGGGCGCGTGGCTACACCTTC. It yields the protein CSVVDRARGYTF.